This TCR beta chain was identified in a study of T cells in Graves' hyperthyroidism and ophthalmopathy. As for the study in general: Peripheral blood collection took place at initial diagnosis, before any treatment. Regarding the study as a whole: Blood samples included most of the expanded thyroid clonotypes exceeding 0.001. It was a median approximately 6.9 months before onset that the model predicted ophthalmopathy.

This clonotype came up many times. The antigen is undetermined. One end of the junction fails to match germline, which may point to a read error. Clinical symptoms, serum thyroxine and TRAb, thyroid ultrasound and orbital computed tomography together formed the diagnostic basis. Amplified TCR beta CDR3 regions derived from RNA transcripts. The HTBI set primed first-round TCR CDR3 RT-PCR. One entry per CDR3 protein, called by TCRdb with MiXCR from the multiplex PCR reads. The sample holds about 290,000 distinct CDR3 sequences, around 15% seen once. The source is a woman in her forties or fifties with Graves' hyperthyroidism that later progressed to Graves' ophthalmopathy. Sequences were obtained from blood.

DNA of the CDR3: TGTGCCAGCAGTTTGGCCAGCATGAACACTGAAGCTTTCTTT. This translates into CASSLASMNTEAFF. The chain employs TRBV5-1 and TRBJ1-1; D not certain. The CDR3 covers 14 residues. Germline loops: CDR1 SGHRS, CDR2 YFSETQ.